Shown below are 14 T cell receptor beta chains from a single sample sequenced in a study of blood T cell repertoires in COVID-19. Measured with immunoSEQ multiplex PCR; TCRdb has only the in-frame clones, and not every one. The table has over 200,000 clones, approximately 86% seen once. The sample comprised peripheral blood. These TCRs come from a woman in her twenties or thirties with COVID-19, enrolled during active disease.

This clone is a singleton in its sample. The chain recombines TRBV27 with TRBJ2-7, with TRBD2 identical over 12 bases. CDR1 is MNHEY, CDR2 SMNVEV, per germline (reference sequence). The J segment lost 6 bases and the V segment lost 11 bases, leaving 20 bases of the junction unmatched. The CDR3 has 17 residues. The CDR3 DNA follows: TGTGCCGCGGGGGGTCTAGCGGGAGGGGTCTTCGGTAGCGAGCAGTACTTC. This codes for CAAGGLAGGVFGSEQYF.

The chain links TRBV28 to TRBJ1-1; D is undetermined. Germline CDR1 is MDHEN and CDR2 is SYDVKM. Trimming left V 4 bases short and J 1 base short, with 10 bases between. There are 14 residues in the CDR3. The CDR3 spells CASSSDYANTEAFF. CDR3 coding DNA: TGTGCCAGCAGTTCAGACTATGCGAACACTGAAGCTTTCTTT.

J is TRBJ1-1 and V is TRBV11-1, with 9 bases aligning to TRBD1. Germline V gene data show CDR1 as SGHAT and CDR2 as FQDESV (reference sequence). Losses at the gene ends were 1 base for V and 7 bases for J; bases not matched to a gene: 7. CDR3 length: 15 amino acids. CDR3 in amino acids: CASSLDIQGAGEAFF. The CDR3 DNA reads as TGTGCCAGCAGCTTAGATATACAGGGGGCAGGTGAAGCTTTCTTT.

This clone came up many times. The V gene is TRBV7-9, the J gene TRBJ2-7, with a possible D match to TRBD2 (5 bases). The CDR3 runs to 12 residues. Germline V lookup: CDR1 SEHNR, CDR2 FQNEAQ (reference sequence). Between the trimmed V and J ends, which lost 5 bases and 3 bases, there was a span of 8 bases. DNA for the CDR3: TGTGCCAGCAGCGTAACTAGCTACGAGCAGTACTTC. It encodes CASSVTSYEQYF.

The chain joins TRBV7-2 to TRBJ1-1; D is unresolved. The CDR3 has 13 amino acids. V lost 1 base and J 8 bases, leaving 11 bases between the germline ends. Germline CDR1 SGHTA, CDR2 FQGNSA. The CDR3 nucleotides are TGTGCCAGCAGCTTAGATAGTAGGAGCGAAGCTTTCTTT. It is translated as CASSLDSRSEAFF.

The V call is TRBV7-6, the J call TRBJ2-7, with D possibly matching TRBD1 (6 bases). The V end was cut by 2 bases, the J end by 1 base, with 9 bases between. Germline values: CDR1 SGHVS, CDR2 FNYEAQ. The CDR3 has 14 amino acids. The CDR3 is CASSLYRESYEQYF. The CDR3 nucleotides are TGTGCCAGCAGCTTATACAGGGAGTCCTACGAGCAGTACTTC.

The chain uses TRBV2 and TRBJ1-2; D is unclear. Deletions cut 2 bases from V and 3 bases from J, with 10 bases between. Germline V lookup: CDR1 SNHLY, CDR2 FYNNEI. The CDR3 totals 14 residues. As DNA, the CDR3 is TGTGCCAGCAGTGAAACTTGGGCAGACTATGGCTACACCTTC. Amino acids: CASSETWADYGYTF.

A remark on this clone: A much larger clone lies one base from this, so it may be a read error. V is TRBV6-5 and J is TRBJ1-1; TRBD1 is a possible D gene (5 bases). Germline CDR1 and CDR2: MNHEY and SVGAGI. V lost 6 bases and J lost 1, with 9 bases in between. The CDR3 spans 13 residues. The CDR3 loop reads CASSADRNTEAFF. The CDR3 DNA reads TGTGCCAGCAGCGCTGACAGGAACACTGAAGCTTTCTTT.

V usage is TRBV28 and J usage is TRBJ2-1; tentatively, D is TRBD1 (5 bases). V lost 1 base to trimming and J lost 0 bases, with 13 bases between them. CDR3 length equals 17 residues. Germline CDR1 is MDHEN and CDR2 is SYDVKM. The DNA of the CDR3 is TGTGCCAGCAGTTTATCTACAGGCCCGAGCTCCTACAATGAGCAGTTCTTC. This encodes CASSLSTGPSSYNEQFF.

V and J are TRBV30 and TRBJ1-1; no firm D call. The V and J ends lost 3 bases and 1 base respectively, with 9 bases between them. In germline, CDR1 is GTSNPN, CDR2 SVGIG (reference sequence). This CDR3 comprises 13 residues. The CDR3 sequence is CAWRSRQNTEAFF. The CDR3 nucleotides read TGTGCCTGGAGATCGAGACAGAACACTGAAGCTTTCTTT.

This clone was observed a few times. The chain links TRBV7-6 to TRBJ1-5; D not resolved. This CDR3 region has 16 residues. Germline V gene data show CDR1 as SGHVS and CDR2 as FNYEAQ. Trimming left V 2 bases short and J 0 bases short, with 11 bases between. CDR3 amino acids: CASSLFGGNSNQPQHF. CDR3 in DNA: TGTGCCAGCAGCTTATTCGGCGGGAATAGCAATCAGCCCCAGCATTTT.

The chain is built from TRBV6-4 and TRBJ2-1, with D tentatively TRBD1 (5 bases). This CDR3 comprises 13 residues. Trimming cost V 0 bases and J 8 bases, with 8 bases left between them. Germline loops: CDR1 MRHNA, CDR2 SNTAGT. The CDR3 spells CASSDSIGDEQFF. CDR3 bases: TGTGCCAGCAGTGACTCGATAGGGGATGAGCAGTTCTTC.

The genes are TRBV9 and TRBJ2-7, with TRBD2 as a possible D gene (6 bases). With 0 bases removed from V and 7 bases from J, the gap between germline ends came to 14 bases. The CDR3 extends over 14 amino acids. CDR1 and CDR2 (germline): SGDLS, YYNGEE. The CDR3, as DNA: TGTGCCAGCAGCGTAGGGAATTTTGGGGGGGAGCAGTACTTC. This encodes CASSVGNFGGEQYF.

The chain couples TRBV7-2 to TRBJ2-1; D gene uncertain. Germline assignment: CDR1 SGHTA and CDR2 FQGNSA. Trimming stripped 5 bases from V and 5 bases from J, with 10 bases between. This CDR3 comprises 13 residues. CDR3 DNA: TGTGCCAGCAGCATACGACACAACAATGAGCAGTTCTTC. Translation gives CASSIRHNNEQFF.